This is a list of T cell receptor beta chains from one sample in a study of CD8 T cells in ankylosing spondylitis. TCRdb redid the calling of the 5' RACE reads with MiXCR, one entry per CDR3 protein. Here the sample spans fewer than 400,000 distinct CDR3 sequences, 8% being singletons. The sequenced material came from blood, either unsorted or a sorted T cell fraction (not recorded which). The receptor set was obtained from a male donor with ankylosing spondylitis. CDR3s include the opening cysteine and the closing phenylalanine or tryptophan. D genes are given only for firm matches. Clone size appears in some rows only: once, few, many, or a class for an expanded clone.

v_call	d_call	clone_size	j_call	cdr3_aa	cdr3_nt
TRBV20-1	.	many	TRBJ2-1	CSARDLKPNYNEQFF	TGCAGTGCTAGAGATTTGAAGCCTAACTACAATGAGCAGTTCTTC
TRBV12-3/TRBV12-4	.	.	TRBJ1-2	CASSFGRRGYGYTF	TGTGCCAGCAGTTTTGGCAGAAGAGGATATGGCTACACCTTC
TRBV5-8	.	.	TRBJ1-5	CASSLAGGELQPQHF	TGTGCCAGCAGCTTGGCCGGAGGGGAGCTTCAGCCCCAGCATTTT
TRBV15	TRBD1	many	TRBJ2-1	CATSTRTGYNEQFF	TGTGCCACCAGCACAAGGACAGGTTACAATGAGCAGTTCTTC
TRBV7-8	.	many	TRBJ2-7	CASSLERGNYEQYF	TGTGCCAGCAGCTTAGAACGCGGCAACTACGAGCAGTACTTC
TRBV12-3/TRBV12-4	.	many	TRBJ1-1	CASSFPSAGEDTEAFF	TGTGCCAGCAGTTTTCCCTCGGCAGGGGAGGACACTGAAGCTTTCTTT
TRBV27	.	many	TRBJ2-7	CASSSRGAYEQYF	TGCGCCAGCAGCTCCAGGGGGGCCTACGAGCAGTACTTC
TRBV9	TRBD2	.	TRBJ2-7	CASSVESSGSSYEQYF	TGTGCCAGCAGCGTAGAGTCTAGCGGGAGCTCCTACGAGCAGTACTTC
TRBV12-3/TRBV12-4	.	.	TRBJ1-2	CALGGGANYGYTF	TGTGCTCTAGGTGGGGGCGCAAACTATGGCTACACCTTC
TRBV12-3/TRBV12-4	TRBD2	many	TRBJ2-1	CASTSSGNLGSDEQFF	TGTGCCAGCACCTCTAGCGGGAACCTGGGTTCGGATGAGCAGTTCTTC
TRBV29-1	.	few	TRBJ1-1	CSVGDTPMNTEAFF	TGCAGCGTTGGGGACACCCCCATGAACACTGAAGCTTTCTTT
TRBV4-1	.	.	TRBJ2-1	CASSQVGVEQFF	TGCGCCAGCAGCCAAGTAGGAGTTGAGCAGTTCTTC
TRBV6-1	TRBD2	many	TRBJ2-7	CASSPFAGDYEQYF	TGTGCCAGCAGCCCTTTTGCGGGGGACTACGAGCAGTACTTC
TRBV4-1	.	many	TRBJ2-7	CASSQVGGKQYF	TGCGCCAGCAGCCAAGTTGGGGGAAAGCAGTACTTC
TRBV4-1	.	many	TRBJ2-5	CASSQVGLGKTQYF	TGCGCCAGCAGCCAAGTTGGGCTAGGGAAGACCCAGTACTTC
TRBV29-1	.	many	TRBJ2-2	CSLRDPYTGELFF	TGCAGCCTCCGGGACCCCTACACCGGGGAGCTGTTTTTT
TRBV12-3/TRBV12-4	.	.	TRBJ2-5	CASSSPPGVTQYF	TGTGCCAGCAGTTCTCCCCCGGGGGTGACCCAGTACTTC
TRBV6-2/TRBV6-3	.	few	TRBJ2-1	CASSYLRGAGDEQFF	TGTGCCAGCAGTTATTTGAGGGGGGCCGGCGATGAGCAGTTCTTC
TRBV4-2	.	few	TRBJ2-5	CASSQLQGTSETQYF	TGTGCCAGCAGCCAGCTACAGGGTACGTCGGAGACCCAGTACTTC
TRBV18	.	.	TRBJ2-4	CASSPLRGWAKNIQYF	TGTGCCAGCTCACCACTCCGAGGTTGGGCCAAAAACATTCAGTACTTC
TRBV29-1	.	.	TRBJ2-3	CSVELFTEQRYTDTQYF	TGCAGCGTTGAACTTTTTACTGAACAGCGATACACAGATACGCAGTATTTT
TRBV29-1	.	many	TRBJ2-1	CSVAASSYNEQFF	TGCAGCGTTGCGGCTAGCTCCTACAATGAGCAGTTCTTC
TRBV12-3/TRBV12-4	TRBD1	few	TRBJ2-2	CASSWTGRVAGELFF	TGTGCCAGCAGTTGGACAGGAAGGGTGGCCGGGGAGCTGTTTTTT
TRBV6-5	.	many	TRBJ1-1	CASSYLSGEGTEAFF	TGTGCCAGCAGTTACTTATCGGGGGAGGGGACTGAAGCTTTCTTT
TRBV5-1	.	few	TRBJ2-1	CASTAGEYNEQFF	TGCGCCAGCACTGCAGGGGAATACAATGAGCAGTTCTTC
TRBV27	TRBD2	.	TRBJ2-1	CASSLSRLAGFNEQFF	TGTGCCAGCAGTTTATCCCGACTAGCGGGCTTCAATGAGCAGTTCTTC
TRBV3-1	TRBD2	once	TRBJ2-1	CASSRQTSGSRNEQFF	TGTGCCAGCAGCCGGCAGACTAGCGGGAGTCGAAATGAGCAGTTCTTC
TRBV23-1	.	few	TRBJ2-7	CASSQSLLGSSYEQYF	TGCGCCAGCAGTCAATCGCTCCTTGGGAGCTCCTACGAGCAGTACTTC
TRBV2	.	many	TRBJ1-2	CASSVRTANYGYTF	TGTGCCAGCAGTGTTCGGACAGCCAACTATGGCTACACCTTC
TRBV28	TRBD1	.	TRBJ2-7	CASSIRKGQRKTYEQYF	TGTGCCAGCAGTATCCGCAAGGGACAGCGGAAAACCTACGAGCAGTACTTC
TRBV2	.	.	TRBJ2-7	CASVLLASEQYF	TGTGCCAGCGTCCTCTTGGCCTCCGAGCAGTACTTC
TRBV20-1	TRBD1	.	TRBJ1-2	CSARDSGQGARGYTF	TGCAGTGCTAGAGATAGCGGACAGGGGGCGCGGGGCTACACCTTC
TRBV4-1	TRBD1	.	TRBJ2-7	CASSQEPGQVIYEQYF	TGCGCCAGCAGCCAGGAACCGGGACAGGTGATCTACGAGCAGTACTTC
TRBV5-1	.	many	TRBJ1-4	CASSVFAGRDEKLFF	TGCGCCAGCAGCGTTTTTGCGGGGAGGGATGAAAAACTGTTTTTT
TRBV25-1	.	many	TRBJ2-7	CASSEWGGYSYEQYF	TGTGCCAGCAGTGAATGGGGCGGATACTCCTACGAGCAGTACTTC
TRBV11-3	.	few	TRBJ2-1	CASSPGLINEQFF	TGTGCCAGCAGCCCGGGACTTATTAATGAGCAGTTCTTC
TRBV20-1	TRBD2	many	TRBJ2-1	CSAIRFASGIGNEQFF	TGCAGTGCTATTAGGTTCGCTAGCGGGATTGGTAATGAGCAGTTCTTC
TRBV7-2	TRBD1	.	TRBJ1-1	CASSYRDRGFIGTEAFF	TGTGCCAGCAGCTACCGGGACAGGGGGTTTATAGGCACTGAAGCTTTCTTT
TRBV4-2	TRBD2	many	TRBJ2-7	CASSQELEGGYEQYF	TGTGCCAGCAGCCAAGAACTGGAGGGAGGGTACGAGCAGTACTTC
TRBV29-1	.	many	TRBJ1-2	CSVAANYGYTF	TGCAGCGTCGCCGCTAACTATGGCTACACCTTC
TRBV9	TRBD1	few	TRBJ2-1	CASSAWTGANEQFF	TGTGCCAGCAGCGCCTGGACAGGGGCGAATGAGCAGTTCTTC
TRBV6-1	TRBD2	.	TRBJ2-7	CASRRGGSGYEQYF	TGTGCCAGCAGGCGGGGCGGGAGTGGCTACGAGCAGTACTTC
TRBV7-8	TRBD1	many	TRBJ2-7	CASSAGQGSYEQYF	TGTGCCAGCAGCGCCGGACAGGGATCCTACGAGCAGTACTTC
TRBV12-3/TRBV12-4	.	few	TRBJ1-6	CASSLAGAGNSPLHF	TGTGCCAGCAGTTTAGCGGGGGCTGGTAATTCACCCCTCCACTTT
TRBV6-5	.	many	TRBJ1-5	CASSYSGPVNQPQHF	TGTGCCAGCAGTTACTCCGGGCCGGTCAATCAGCCCCAGCATTTT
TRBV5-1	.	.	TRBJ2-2	CASSIGQLTGELFF	TGCGCCAGCAGCATCGGACAGCTAACCGGGGAGCTGTTTTTT
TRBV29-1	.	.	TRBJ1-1	CSVSRKSMNTEAFF	TGCAGCGTTAGTCGGAAAAGCATGAACACTGAAGCTTTCTTT
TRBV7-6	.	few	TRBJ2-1	CASSKQSSYNEQFF	TGTGCCAGCAGTAAGCAGAGCTCCTACAATGAGCAGTTCTTC
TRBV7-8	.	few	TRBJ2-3	CASSPREYNADTQYF	TGTGCCAGCAGCCCTCGGGAGTACAACGCAGATACGCAGTATTTT
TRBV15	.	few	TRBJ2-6	CATSRDASGANVLTF	TGTGCCACCAGCAGAGATGCTTCTGGGGCCAACGTCCTGACTTTC
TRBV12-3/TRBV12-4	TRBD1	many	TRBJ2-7	CASSHRGSSYEQYF	TGTGCCAGCAGTCACAGGGGTAGCTCCTACGAGCAGTACTTC
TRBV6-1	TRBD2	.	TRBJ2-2	CAALLGGGLFGGELFF	TGTGCCGCCCTCTTGGGGGGAGGGTTATTTGGCGGGGAGCTGTTTTTT
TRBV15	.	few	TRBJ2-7	CATSRDGLHHARAYEQYF	TGTGCCACCAGCAGAGATGGACTCCACCACGCGAGAGCCTACGAGCAGTACTTC